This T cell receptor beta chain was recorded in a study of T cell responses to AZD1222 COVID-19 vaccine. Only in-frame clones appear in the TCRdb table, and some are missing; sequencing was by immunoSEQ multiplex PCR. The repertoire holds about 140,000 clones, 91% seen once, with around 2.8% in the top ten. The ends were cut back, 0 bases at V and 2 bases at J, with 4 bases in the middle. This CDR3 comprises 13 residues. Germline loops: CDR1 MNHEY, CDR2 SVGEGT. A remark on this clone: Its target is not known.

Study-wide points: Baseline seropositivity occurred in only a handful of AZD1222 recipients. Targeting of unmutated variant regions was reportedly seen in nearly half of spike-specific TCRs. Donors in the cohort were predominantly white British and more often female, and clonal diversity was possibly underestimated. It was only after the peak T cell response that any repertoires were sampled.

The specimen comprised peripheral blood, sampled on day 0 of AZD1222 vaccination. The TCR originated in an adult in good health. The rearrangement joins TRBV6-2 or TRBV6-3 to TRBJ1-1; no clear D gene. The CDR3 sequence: CASSYSVNTEAFF. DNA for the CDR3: TGTGCCAGCAGTTACTCGGTTAACACTGAAGCTTTCTTT.